Listed here are 25 T cell receptor beta chains from one sample, sequenced in a study of T-cell memory formation after mild COVID-19 (dated by TCRdb to about 2021). Libraries came from 5' RACE. Sequencing instrument: Illumina NovaSeq 6000. The public reads were quality trimmed at Q25 with fastp and then assembled into clones with MiXCR by TCRdb, keeping productive beta chains. Duplicate CDR3 protein sequences are folded into a single record with the most common DNA and genes. In all, the sample holds hundreds of thousands of distinct CDR3 sequences, and about 20% of those were seen once. The ten largest clones capture 7.5% to 9.5% of the sample. Sequenced sample: PBMCs or a T cell subset sorted from them (not recorded which). The receptors derive from an adult woman who had mild COVID-19 (a few samples of this study predate the infection). The sample titles of this study are shuffled in the database, so cell type and time point are left out; the donor was told from shared clones.

As DNA, the CDR3 is TGTGCCAGCAGCACAGCCGGGGGGACGAGGTATGGCTACACCTTC. It translates to CASSTAGGTRYGYTF. The rearrangement links TRBV7-9 to TRBJ1-2; tentatively, D is TRBD1 (5 bases). The CDR3 is 15 amino acids. Germline CDR1 SEHNR, CDR2 FQNEAQ (reference sequence). Deletions cut 5 bases from V and 5 bases from J, with 18 bases between.

This clonotype was counted a few times. The V call is TRBV20-1, the J call TRBJ1-1; maybe TRBD1 (5 bases). Germline assignment: CDR1 DFQATT and CDR2 SNEGSKA (reference sequence). V was trimmed by 4 bases and J by 0 bases, leaving 12 bases between them. CDR3 length: 14 amino acids. The CDR3 DNA reads TGCAGTGCTACTAAGGACACCTTGAACACTGAAGCTTTCTTT. Translated, it gives CSATKDTLNTEAFF.

In its sample, this clonotype was seen many times. The chain couples TRBV7-2 to TRBJ1-2; D remains unclear. V lost 5 bases to trimming and J lost 8 bases, with 15 bases between them. CDR3 length equals 13 residues. The germline CDR1 and CDR2 sequences are SGHTA and FQGNSA. The CDR3 loop is CASSPGRVGGYTF. The CDR3 coding sequence is TGTGCCAGCAGCCCTGGGAGGGTGGGCGGCTACACCTTC.

CDR3 DNA sequence: TGTGCCAGCAGTTACTGGACAGGGTCGGGCTATGGCTACACCTTC. This translates into CASSYWTGSGYGYTF. The V call is TRBV6-5, the J call TRBJ1-2; 8 bases line up with TRBD1. The J segment lost 4 bases and the V segment lost 1 base, leaving 5 bases of the junction unmatched. The CDR3 has 15 residues. The germline gives CDR1 MNHEY, CDR2 SVGAGI.

Turning to this clonotype: The junction differs from germline at one of its ends, possibly a read error. The chain joins TRBV2 to TRBJ1-2; D not certain. Germline V lookup: CDR1 SNHLY, CDR2 FYNNEI. The CDR3 covers 13 residues. The CDR3 spells CASREDTSGGYTF. The CDR3 nucleotides read TGTGCCAGCAGGGAAGACACCAGTGGCGGCTACACCTTC.

This chain connects TRBV3-1 to TRBJ1-1, with 8 bases aligning to TRBD1. Germline lookup yields CDR1 LGHDT and CDR2 YNNKEL (reference sequence). There are 15 residues in the CDR3. V lost 4 bases to trimming and J lost 1 base; unmatched junction nucleotides: 5. CDR3 amino acids: CASSLHTGGNTEAFF. The CDR3 DNA sequence: TGTGCCAGCAGCCTGCATACAGGGGGGAACACTGAAGCTTTCTTT. The complete variable domain, with remaining parts taken from reference TRBV3-1 and TRBJ1-1, reads DTAVSQTPKYLVTQMGNDKSIKCEQNLGHDTMYWYKQDSKKFLKIMFSYNNKELIINETVPNRFSPKSPDKAHLNLHINSLELGDSAVYFCASSLHTGGNTEAFFGQGTRLTVV.

This clonotype was seen a few times. CDR3 DNA sequence: TGCGCCAGCACCGGGGACAGTCTTAATGAAAAACTGTTTTTT. Amino acids: CASTGDSLNEKLFF. This chain links TRBV5-1 with TRBJ1-4; the match to TRBD1 covers 7 bases. The germline V gene encodes CDR1 SGHRS and CDR2 YFSETQ. The V gene end was trimmed by 6 bases and the J gene end by 4 bases; junction bases not matched to a gene: 6. There are 14 residues in the CDR3.

This clonotype was detected only a few times. CDR3 sequence: CSARGLSLADVTGELFF. The CDR3 bases are TGCAGTGCTAGAGGGCTCTCGCTAGCGGACGTCACCGGGGAGCTGTTTTTT. The chain carries TRBV20-1 and TRBJ2-2; TRBD2 matches 7 bases. Germline values: CDR1 DFQATT, CDR2 SNEGSKA (reference sequence). J was trimmed by 4 bases and V by 1 base; bases with no gene match: 12. The CDR3 is 17 amino acids.

This clonotype was found a few times. CDR3 amino acids: CASSTETQYF. The DNA for the CDR3 is TGTGCCAGCAGTACAGAGACCCAGTACTTC. The chain recombines TRBV2 with TRBJ2-5; D is ambiguous. V lost 5 bases to trimming and J lost 4 bases, with 2 bases between them. The CDR3 extends over 10 amino acids. CDR1 and CDR2 (germline): SNHLY, FYNNEI. The full variable domain, with the rest looked up from reference TRBV2 and TRBJ2-5, is EPEVTQTPSHQVTQMGQEVILRCVPISNHLYFYWYRQILGQKVEFLVSFYNNEISEKSEIFDDQFSVERPDGSNFTLKIRSTKLEDSAMYFCASSTETQYFGPGTRLLVL.

The rearrangement uses TRBV30 and TRBJ1-5, with D unresolved. The V end lost 1 base, the J end lost 11 bases, and 18 bases lay between the germline ends. Germline assignment: CDR1 GTSNPN and CDR2 SVGIG (reference sequence). CDR3 length equals 14 residues. CDR3 in amino acids: CAWSDPGLAGSQHF. CDR3 nucleotides: TGTGCCTGGAGTGATCCAGGCCTCGCGGGGTCCCAGCATTTT. Full variable domain (rest looked up from reference TRBV30 and TRBJ1-5): SQTIHQWPATLVQPVGSPLSLECTVEGTSNPNLYWYRQAAGRGLQLLFYSVGIGQISSEVPQNLSASRPQDRQFILSSKKLLLSDSGFYLCAWSDPGLAGSQHFGDGTRLSIL.

V gene TRBV7-2 combines with J gene TRBJ1-5, with D uncertain. The germline V gene has CDR1 SGHTA and CDR2 FQGNSA. Trimming pared 5 bases from V and 3 bases from J, leaving 5 bases between. The CDR3 runs to 12 residues. The CDR3 DNA sequence: TGTGCCAGCAGCCGCAACAATCAGCCCCAGCATTTT. Encoded protein: CASSRNNQPQHF.

The table lists this clonotype with many counts. The chain has TRBV12-3 or TRBV12-4 and TRBJ2-7, with 7 positions matching TRBD1. The CDR3 runs to 15 residues. The trim removed 4 bases at V and 4 bases at J, leaving 10 bases unmatched. The CDR3 region has the DNA TGTGCCAGCAGTTCCCGATGGACAGGAGAATACGAGCAGTACTTC. It is translated as CASSSRWTGEYEQYF.

In this sample, this clonotype turned up a few times. The chain recombines TRBV7-2 with TRBJ2-1, with unresolved D. Trimming took off 4 bases at V and 8 bases at J, with 12 bases between the two ends. CDR1 and CDR2 (germline): SGHTA, FQGNSA. CDR3 size: 13 residues. CDR3 residues: CASSSGAMDEQFF. CDR3 in DNA: TGTGCCAGCAGCTCTGGTGCTATGGATGAGCAGTTCTTC. The entire variable domain, with the rest obtained from reference TRBV7-2 and TRBJ2-1, is as follows: GAGVSQSPSNKVTEKGKDVELRCDPISGHTALYWYRQSLGQGLEFLIYFQGNSAPDKSGLPSDRFSAERTGGSVSTLTIQRTQQEDSAVYLCASSSGAMDEQFFGPGTRLTVL.

This clonotype turned up a few times. The chain uses TRBV24-1 and TRBJ1-5; D call uncertain. Germline lookup yields CDR1 KGHDR and CDR2 SFDVKD. The V and J ends lost 0 bases and 3 bases respectively, with 2 bases between them. This CDR3 region has 13 residues. CDR3 nucleotides: TGTGCCACCAGTGATTTGCCCAATCAGCCCCAGCATTTT. This sequence encodes CATSDLPNQPQHF.

This clonotype has more than one count but fewer than ten. The V and J genes are TRBV29-1 and TRBJ2-7, with a weak D call TRBD2 (5 bases). Trimming cost V 4 bases and J 0 bases, with 10 bases left between them. The CDR3 spans 13 residues. The germline gives CDR1 SQVTM, CDR2 ANQGSEA. The CDR3 here is CSVGGLSSYEQYF. CDR3 DNA: TGCAGCGTTGGAGGACTTAGCTCCTACGAGCAGTACTTC.

This chain uses TRBV6-5 with TRBJ1-5, with D uncertain. The germline V gene has CDR1 MNHEY and CDR2 SVGAGI. Between the trimmed V and J ends, which lost 5 bases and 4 bases, there was a span of 18 bases. This CDR3 region has 16 residues. Here the CDR3 reads CASSRSTGLGNQPQHF. CDR3 DNA: TGTGCCAGCAGTCGCTCTACGGGGTTGGGGAATCAGCCCCAGCATTTT.

The chain uses TRBV29-1 and TRBJ2-3, with 7 bases identical to TRBD2. The V and J ends lost 1 base and 3 bases, in that order; junction bases with no gene match: 1. CDR3 length: 13 residues. Germline V gene lookup returns CDR1 SQVTM and CDR2 ANQGSEA. The chain's CDR3 is CSVEGGGTDTQYF. CDR3 coding DNA: TGCAGCGTTGAAGGCGGGGGTACAGATACGCAGTATTTT.

This sequence joins TRBV29-1 and TRBJ1-2; no definite D call. CDR1 and CDR2 (germline): SQVTM, ANQGSEA. The V gene lost 3 bases and the J gene lost 2 bases, with 4 bases spanning the gap. The CDR3 runs to 11 residues. CDR3 in amino acids: CSVELNYGYTF. CDR3 sequence (DNA): TGCAGCGTTGAGCTGAACTATGGCTACACCTTC.

V and J are TRBV7-9 and TRBJ1-1; D gene unclear. Between the trimmed V and J ends, which lost 4 bases and 0 bases, there was a span of 9 bases. CDR3 size: 14 residues. From germline, CDR1 is SEHNR and CDR2 FQNEAQ (reference sequence). The CDR3 bases are TGTGCCAGCAGCTACCCTCCCCTGAACACTGAAGCTTTCTTT. This translates into CASSYPPLNTEAFF. Full variable domain (remainder filled in from reference TRBV7-9 and TRBJ1-1): DTGVSQNPRHKITKRGQNVTFRCDPISEHNRLYWYRQTLGQGPEFLTYFQNEAQLEKSRLLSDRFSAERPKGSFSTLEIQRTEQGDSAMYLCASSYPPLNTEAFFGQGTRLTVV.

This clonotype has just a few counts. The chain is built from TRBV5-5 and TRBJ1-4; D possibly corresponds to TRBD1 (6 bases). The CDR3 is made up of 16 amino acids. Trimming took off 2 bases at V and 3 bases at J, with 14 bases between the two ends. In germline, CDR1 is SGHKS, CDR2 YYEKEE (reference sequence). DNA of the CDR3: TGTGCCAGCAGCTTAGGAGTGAGGACAGCTAATGAAAAACTGTTTTTT. This gives the protein CASSLGVRTANEKLFF.

This clonotype has only a few counts. The chain links TRBV6-2 or TRBV6-3 to TRBJ1-5, with D unclear. Germline V gene data show CDR1 as MNHEY and CDR2 as SVGEGT. CDR3 size: 14 residues. The V and J ends lost 2 bases and 2 bases respectively, with 7 bases between them. CDR3 in amino acids: CASSYMGGNQPQHF. The CDR3 DNA sequence: TGTGCCAGCAGTTACATGGGTGGCAATCAGCCCCAGCATTTT.

The rearrangement links TRBV4-2 to TRBJ2-5, with D maybe TRBD1 (6 bases). V was shortened by 1 base and J by 5 bases, with 14 bases between the two germline ends. CDR3 length: 15 amino acids. Germline CDR1 is LGHNA and CDR2 is YNFKEQ. As DNA, the CDR3 is TGTGCCAGCAGCCAAGGGGACATTTTGGGGGAGACCCAGTACTTC. It specifies CASSQGDILGETQYF.

The table lists this clonotype with many counts. The V and J genes are TRBV12-3 or TRBV12-4 and TRBJ2-1; D is unclear. Trimming shortened V by 5 bases and J by 7 bases, and 12 bases separated the two germline ends. This CDR3 is 13 amino acids long. Here the CDR3 DNA reads TGTGCCAGCAGTCTGGCGCTGGGGAATGAGCAGTTCTTC. Translated, it gives CASSLALGNEQFF.

V usage is TRBV7-2 and J usage is TRBJ1-1, with 9 bases that match TRBD1. V shed 5 bases, J shed 1 base, and the junction held 14 bases outside the gene matches. CDR3 length: 18 residues. CDR1 is SGHTA, CDR2 FQGNSA, per germline. The CDR3 nucleotides read TGTGCCAGCAGCCCCGCTGGGGGGACAGGGTTTGGGAACACTGAAGCTTTCTTT. This translates into CASSPAGGTGFGNTEAFF.

The V call is TRBV2, the J call TRBJ2-1; no reliable D call. Germline V gene data show CDR1 as SNHLY and CDR2 as FYNNEI. V was shortened by 7 bases and J by 4 bases, with 14 bases between the two germline ends. This CDR3 has 14 residues. CDR3 bases: TGTGCCAGCAAATTGTATACTGCGTACAATGAGCAGTTCTTC. The encoded protein is CASKLYTAYNEQFF.